A selection of T cell receptor beta chains follows, all from one sample in a study of cytomegalovirus exposure and HLA in healthy donors. Clones were sequenced by immunoSEQ multiplex PCR, and TCRdb holds only the in-frame ones, with some missing. Of under 200,000 clones detected, 80% appear once; the ten largest clones hold roughly 1.2%. Sequencing used PBMCs. These TCRs come from a woman aged 45-60 years in good health and CMV-seronegative. CDR3s include the opening cysteine and the closing phenylalanine or tryptophan. D genes are given only for firm matches. Size tells how often a clone was seen (once, few, many) or the class of an expanded clone, and some rows leave it out.

CDR3 length,D gene,clone size,J gene,V gene,CDR3 protein,CDR3 DNA
15,TRBD2,-,TRBJ2-1,TRBV4-3,CASRTSGGSYNEQFF,TGCGCCAGCAGGACTAGCGGTGGGTCCTACAATGAGCAGTTCTTC
14,TRBD1,-,TRBJ2-7,TRBV5-4,CASSSPGTGYEQYF,TGTGCCAGCAGCTCACCCGGGACAGGATACGAGCAGTACTTC
19,-,-,TRBJ1-2,TRBV1,CTSSQIRGGTVSFHYGYTF,TGCACCAGCAGCCAAATCCGGGGGGGGACAGTTTCATTCCACTATGGCTACACCTTC
16,TRBD2,-,TRBJ2-1,TRBV18,CASSSPGGISYNEQFF,TGTGCCAGCTCATCCCCGGGAGGGATTTCCTACAATGAGCAGTTCTTC
20,TRBD2,-,TRBJ2-3,TRBV12-5,CASGLFLGVAGGIGTDTQYF,TGTGCTAGTGGTTTGTTCCTAGGGGTAGCGGGAGGGATCGGCACAGATACGCAGTATTTT
16,TRBD2,once,TRBJ2-7,TRBV7-6,CASSHRLAGNSYEQYF,TGTGCCAGCAGCCATCGACTAGCGGGGAACTCCTACGAGCAGTACTTC
13,-,once,TRBJ1-1,TRBV28,CATHQQRNTEAFF,TGTGCCACACACCAGCAGCGGAACACTGAAGCTTTCTTT
14,TRBD2,-,TRBJ2-7,TRBV7-9,CASSLGGRGDEQYF,TGTGCCAGCAGCTTAGGCGGGAGGGGCGACGAGCAGTACTTC
17,-,-,TRBJ1-1,TRBV28,CASSLEGTFRRNTEAFF,TGTGCCAGCAGTTTAGAAGGGACATTCCGGCGGAACACTGAAGCTTTCTTT
16,-,once,TRBJ1-5,TRBV4-2,CASSPSMGRSNQPQHF,TGTGCCAGCAGCCCAAGCATGGGGCGCAGCAATCAGCCCCAGCATTTT
16,TRBD2,-,TRBJ2-1,TRBV2,CASTSLAGGTYNEQFF,TGTGCCAGCACCTCACTAGCGGGAGGAACCTACAATGAGCAGTTCTTC
14,-,-,TRBJ1-2,TRBV14,CASSQSGRTYGYTF,TGTGCCAGCAGCCAAAGCGGCCGGACCTATGGCTACACCTTC
19,TRBD2,-,TRBJ2-1,TRBV5-4,CASSLWRLAGLSSYNEQFF,TGTGCCAGCAGCTTGTGGAGGCTAGCGGGCCTAAGCTCCTACAATGAGCAGTTCTTC